This T cell receptor (beta chain) was captured by sequencing in a study of T cell responses to AZD1222 COVID-19 vaccine. Study at large: Analyses pooled second doses at about 4 or about 12 weeks. Study outcomes and limitations: White British people made up most donors, females outnumbered males, and clonal diversity was possibly underestimated.

TCRdb's table, derived via immunoSEQ multiplex PCR, lists solely in-frame clones and lacks some. The sample includes 150,000 to 180,000 clones, 90% of them seen just once. Comments on this clone: Its antigen remains unidentified.

Trimming shortened V by 0 bases and J by 0 bases, and 12 bases separated the two germline ends. This CDR3 region has 18 residues. Germline V gene data show CDR1 as MNHEY and CDR2 as SVGEGT. This material consisted of peripheral blood, taken on day 0 of AZD1222 vaccination. The chain carries TRBV6-2 or TRBV6-3 and TRBJ1-6, with D hard to call. This clonotype was obtained from an adult in good health. The CDR3: CASSYSPAGSSYNSPLHF. For the CDR3, the DNA is TGTGCCAGCAGTTACTCGCCGGCAGGCAGCTCCTATAATTCACCCCTCCACTTT.